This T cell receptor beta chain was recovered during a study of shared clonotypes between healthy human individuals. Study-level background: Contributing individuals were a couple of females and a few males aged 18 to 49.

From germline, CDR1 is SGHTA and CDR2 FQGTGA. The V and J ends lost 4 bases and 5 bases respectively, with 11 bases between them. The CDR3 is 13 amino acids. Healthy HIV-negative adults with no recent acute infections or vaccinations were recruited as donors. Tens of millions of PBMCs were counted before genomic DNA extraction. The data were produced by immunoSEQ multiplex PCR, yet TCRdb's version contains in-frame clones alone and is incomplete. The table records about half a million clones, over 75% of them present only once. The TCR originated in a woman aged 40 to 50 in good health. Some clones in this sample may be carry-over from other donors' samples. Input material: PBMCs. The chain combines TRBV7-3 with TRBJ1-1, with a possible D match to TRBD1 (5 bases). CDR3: CASSSARGTEAFF. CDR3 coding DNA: TGTGCCAGCAGCTCAGCAAGGGGTACTGAAGCTTTCTTT.